The 7 T cell receptor beta chains given below trace back to one sample, sequenced in a study of naive and memory T cell subsets. Noted treatment: skin biopsy from PPD injection site in Mantoux-positive individual. A UMI-containing oligonucleotide was joined by 3' ligation to the TCR cDNA template. The SP2 primer and nested alpha and beta constant region primers amplified ligated cDNA in four rounds. Each CDR3 protein is one row after TCRdb ran MiXCR on the UMI-ligation and nested PCR reads. Of about 37,000 distinct CDR3 sequences listed, around 10% are singletons. Here the sequenced sample was skin, taken from a tuberculin skin test site. The source is an adult in good health.

The V and J genes are TRBV6-5 and TRBJ1-2; D call uncertain. V lost 0 bases to trimming and J lost 1 base, with 6 bases between them. The CDR3 extends over 14 amino acids. Germline V gene data show CDR1 as MNHEY and CDR2 as SVGAGI. The CDR3 coding sequence is TGTGCCAGCAGTTACTCCCGGGGTAACTATGGCTACACCTTC. Encoded protein: CASSYSRGNYGYTF.

This clonotype was found many times. This chain joins TRBV12-5 and TRBJ2-2; D ambiguous. The ends were cut back, 2 bases at V and 2 bases at J, with 6 bases in the middle. Germline CDR1 LGHNT, CDR2 FRNRAP. The CDR3 sequence is 14 residues long. CDR3 amino acids: CASGLSPNTGELFF. In DNA form, the CDR3 reads TGTGCTAGTGGTTTGTCACCTAACACCGGGGAGCTGTTTTTT.

V gene TRBV19 combines with J gene TRBJ2-4, with D perhaps TRBD2 (6 bases). V lost 3 bases and J lost 4, with 10 bases in between. The germline gives CDR1 LNHDA, CDR2 SQIVND (reference sequence). The CDR3 runs to 14 residues. Here the CDR3 reads CASSMASVKNIQYF. CDR3 nucleotide sequence: TGTGCCAGTAGTATGGCTAGCGTAAAAAACATTCAGTACTTC.

This clonotype was seen at least ten times. The rearrangement links TRBV9 to TRBJ1-1; D is unresolved. The CDR3 totals 12 residues. Per germline, CDR1 SGDLS and CDR2 YYNGEE. Trimming cost V 0 bases and J 5 bases, with 5 bases left between them. The CDR3 nucleotides read TGTGCCAGCAGCGTAGGAGGAACTGAAGCTTTCTTT. Its protein product is CASSVGGTEAFF.

This chain joins TRBV5-5 and TRBJ2-3; D gene uncertain. The CDR3 has 13 residues. Germline CDR1 and CDR2: SGHKS and YYEKEE (reference sequence). The germline V and J ends were trimmed by 6 bases and 9 bases, with 17 bases remaining between them. The CDR3 sequence is CASTPGEFTTQYF. The CDR3 coding sequence is TGTGCCAGCACCCCCGGCGAATTCACAACGCAGTATTTT. Full variable domain (remainder filled in from reference TRBV5-5 and TRBJ2-3): DAGVTQSPTHLIKTRGQQVTLRCSPISGHKSVSWYQQVLGQGPQFIFQYYEKEERGRGNFPDRFSARQFPNYSSELNVNALLLGDSALYLCASTPGEFTTQYFGPGTRLTVL.

This clonotype has a count of ten or more. This CDR3 reads CASGGGRDYGYTF. The DNA for the CDR3 is TGTGCCAGCGGCGGGGGCAGAGACTATGGCTACACCTTC. V usage is TRBV12-3 or TRBV12-4 and J usage is TRBJ1-2; D is perhaps TRBD1 (6 bases). Trimming pared 8 bases from V and 3 bases from J, leaving 13 bases between. The CDR3 covers 13 residues.

This clonotype has a count of ten or more. The V call is TRBV27, the J call TRBJ1-1; 8 bases line up with TRBD1. The V and J ends lost 5 bases and 5 bases, in that order; junction bases with no gene match: 7. The germline gives CDR1 MNHEY, CDR2 SMNVEV (reference sequence). The CDR3 sequence is 14 residues long. CDR3 DNA: TGTGCCAGCAGTCTCACGAACAGGGGGACTGAAGCTTTCTTT. Translated: CASSLTNRGTEAFF.